The 27 T cell receptor beta chains given below trace back to one sample, sequenced in a study of neoadjuvant anti-PD-1 for oral cavity cancer. Assay: immunoSEQ multiplex PCR; the TCRdb copy retains only in-frame clones and omits some. Of 30,000 to 40,000 clones listed, approximately 87% are singletons. The sample in question was PBMCs, obtained before nivolumab (anti-PD-1) treatment. These receptors came from a person aged 35 to 85 with oral cavity squamous cell carcinoma.

The chain is built from TRBV7-2 and TRBJ2-3, with D unresolved. V lost 5 bases and J lost 0, with 12 bases in between. Germline V gene sequence: CDR1 SGHTA, CDR2 FQGNSA. The CDR3 contains 15 residues. The DNA of the CDR3 is TGTGCCAGCAGCCGCTTCAGTCGGAGCACAGATACGCAGTATTTT. Translated: CASSRFSRSTDTQYF.

This chain uses TRBV29-1 with TRBJ1-3; D not resolved. Germline CDR1 SQVTM, CDR2 ANQGSEA. Deletions cut 0 bases from V and 0 bases from J, with 3 bases between. The CDR3 runs 13 residues. The CDR3 here is CSVEEASGNTIYF. CDR3 nucleotide sequence: TGCAGCGTTGAAGAGGCCTCTGGAAACACCATATATTTT.

The rearrangement uses TRBV7-9 and TRBJ1-5; TRBD1 matches at 9 bases. The CDR3 is 18 amino acids. The trim removed 2 bases at V and 5 bases at J, leaving 13 bases unmatched. In germline, CDR1 is SEHNR, CDR2 FQNEAQ (reference sequence). This CDR3 is CASSLWRGQGSQHQPQHF. The CDR3 DNA reads TGTGCCAGCAGCTTATGGAGGGGACAGGGTTCCCAACATCAGCCCCAGCATTTT.

The V gene is TRBV13, the J gene TRBJ2-3; maybe TRBD2 (5 bases). The V and J ends lost 2 bases and 1 base respectively, with 13 bases between them. The CDR3 length is 16 residues. Germline CDR1 and CDR2: PRHDT and FYEKMQ (reference sequence). CDR3 nucleotide sequence: TGTGCCAGCAGCTTATTCCCGCAGAGGGGCACAGATACGCAGTATTTT. Protein: CASSLFPQRGTDTQYF.

The chain has TRBV29-1 and TRBJ2-4, with a possible D match to TRBD2 (6 bases). This CDR3 is 11 amino acids long. CDR1 and CDR2 (germline): SQVTM, ANQGSEA. V was cut by 0 bases and J by 13 bases, with 10 bases left in between. CDR3 coding DNA: TGCAGCGTTGAAGAAGGGAGGTTACAGTACTTC. It yields the protein CSVEEGRLQYF.

The chain links TRBV4-2 to TRBJ1-2; TRBD1 might be the D (5 bases). This CDR3 spans 17 amino acids. Germline V lookup: CDR1 LGHNA, CDR2 YNFKEQ. The V and J ends lost 0 bases and 4 bases respectively, with 18 bases between them. In DNA form, the CDR3 reads TGTGCCAGCAGCCAAGAGGGATACCCGGGACCACCCTATGGCTACACCTTC. Encoded protein: CASSQEGYPGPPYGYTF.

The V and J genes are TRBV15 and TRBJ1-2; D remains unclear. Germline CDR1 is LNHNV and CDR2 is YYDKDF (reference sequence). The CDR3 has 15 amino acids. V lost 0 bases and J 7 bases, leaving 15 bases between the germline ends. CDR3 nucleotide sequence: TGTGCCACCAGCAGAGATAGGGCGGCAGGAGGTGGCTACACCTTC. As protein: CATSRDRAAGGGYTF.

The gene calls are TRBV9 and TRBJ2-5; TRBD1 is a possible D gene (5 bases). Germline V gives CDR1 SGDLS, CDR2 YYNGEE. The CDR3 has 14 amino acids. Trimming left V 0 bases short and J 4 bases short, with 10 bases between. The CDR3 sequence is CASSVGSRGETQYF. The CDR3 region has the DNA TGTGCCAGCAGCGTAGGTAGTAGGGGAGAGACCCAGTACTTC.

The chain carries TRBV7-9 and TRBJ1-1; weak D call: TRBD1 (6 bases). The germline V gene has CDR1 SEHNR and CDR2 FQNEAQ (reference sequence). The CDR3 is 15 residues long. Trimming removed 4 bases at V and 0 bases at J, with 12 bases between. Here the CDR3 reads CASSYGTSLNTEAFF. CDR3 coding DNA: TGTGCCAGCAGCTACGGGACATCGTTGAACACTGAAGCTTTCTTT.

V usage is TRBV6-1 and J usage is TRBJ1-6, with TRBD1 as a possible D gene (5 bases). Trimming stripped 4 bases from V and 6 bases from J, with 13 bases between. This CDR3 spans 15 amino acids. Germline V gene data show CDR1 as MNHNS and CDR2 as SASEGT. In nucleotides, the CDR3 is TGTGCCAGCAGTGGCGGGCAGGGCATTAATTCACCCCTCCACTTT. Translating it yields CASSGGQGINSPLHF.

In its sample, this clone was seen a few times. The gene calls are TRBV20-1 and TRBJ1-2; no firm D call. Deletions cut 8 bases from V and 6 bases from J, with 4 bases between. The germline gives CDR1 DFQATT, CDR2 SNEGSKA (reference sequence). The CDR3 is 8 amino acids. The CDR3 reads CSTDGYTF. CDR3 bases: TGCAGTACAGATGGCTACACCTTC.

J is TRBJ1-5 and V is TRBV28; a possible D gene is TRBD1 (6 bases). Trimming removed 4 bases from V and 6 bases from J, with 16 bases in between. Germline CDR1 MDHEN, CDR2 SYDVKM. The CDR3 sequence is 15 residues long. The CDR3 sequence is CASSSLTGGVQPQHF. The CDR3 DNA follows: TGTGCCAGCAGTTCACTAACGGGGGGCGTTCAGCCCCAGCATTTT.

This clone occurred a few times. This chain joins TRBV5-6 and TRBJ1-4; 8 nucleotides agree with TRBD1. The CDR3 is 14 amino acids. V trimming: 4 bases; J trimming: 8 bases; junction bases outside the gene matches: 7. Germline lookup yields CDR1 SGHDT and CDR2 YYEEEE. In nucleotides, the CDR3 is TGTGCCAGCAGCCTACGGACAGGGTCAGAAAAACTGTTTTTT. The encoded protein is CASSLRTGSEKLFF. The whole variable domain, remainder taken from reference TRBV5-6 and TRBJ1-4, is DAGVTQSPTHLIKTRGQQVTLRCSPKSGHDTVSWYQQALGQGPQFIFQYYEEEERQRGNFPDRFSGHQFPNYSSELNVNALLLGDSALYLCASSLRTGSEKLFFGSGTQLSVL.

V is TRBV19 and J is TRBJ1-2, with D possibly being TRBD1 (6 bases). Trimming stripped 6 bases from V and 3 bases from J, with 14 bases between. Germline CDR1 and CDR2: LNHDA and SQIVND (reference sequence). The CDR3 length is 14 residues. CDR3 bases: TGTGCCAGTAGAGGGGGGCTGTTTGACTATGGCTACACCTTC. It codes for CASRGGLFDYGYTF.

The rearrangement uses TRBV4-3 and TRBJ1-1; 7 bases map to TRBD1. Germline V lookup: CDR1 LGHNA, CDR2 YSLEER. The CDR3 contains 16 residues. The V segment lost 4 bases and the J segment 1 base; nucleotides outside the gene matches: 9. DNA of the CDR3: TGCGCCAGCAGCCTACGCTTGGGACAGAGGAACACTGAAGCTTTCTTT. The encoded protein is CASSLRLGQRNTEAFF.

The chain is built from TRBV4-3 and TRBJ2-2; 9 nucleotides align to TRBD1. V trimming: 1 base; J trimming: 9 bases; junction bases outside the gene matches: 9. This CDR3 contains 16 residues. From germline, CDR1 is LGHNA and CDR2 YSLEER. The CDR3 loop reads CASSQVGTGTTRELFF. As DNA, the CDR3 is TGCGCCAGCAGCCAAGTGGGGACAGGGACGACCCGGGAGCTGTTTTTT.

V is TRBV5-1 and J is TRBJ2-7; TRBD1 matches at 10 bases. Looked up from germline, CDR1 is SGHRS and CDR2 is YFSETQ. The ends lost 1 base at V and 7 bases at J; junction bases unmatched: 8. The CDR3 is 15 residues long. CDR3 coding DNA: TGCGCCAGCAGCTTGCGGGACAGGGGTTTGTGGGAGCAGTACTTC. Protein sequence: CASSLRDRGLWEQYF.

The chain links TRBV5-4 to TRBJ2-5; unclear D gene. Germline V lookup: CDR1 SGHNT, CDR2 YYREEE (reference sequence). The CDR3 runs to 14 residues. V dropped 0 bases and J dropped 4 bases, with 10 bases sitting between them. The CDR3 protein is CASSLGDRSETQYF. CDR3 bases: TGTGCCAGCAGCTTGGGTGATAGGTCAGAGACCCAGTACTTC.

This rearrangement joins TRBV4-1 to TRBJ2-3; TRBD2 is a possible D gene (5 bases). The CDR3 is made up of 17 amino acids. Germline V lookup: CDR1 MGHRA, CDR2 YSYEKL. V lost 2 bases to trimming and J lost 3 bases, with 18 bases between them. The CDR3 DNA follows: TGCGCCAGCAGCCAATATGGTGCGAGGGAAAGGACAGATACGCAGTATTTT. It translates to CASSQYGARERTDTQYF.

The V call is TRBV7-2, the J call TRBJ2-7, with D hard to call. Germline values: CDR1 SGHTA, CDR2 FQGNSA. The CDR3 spans 15 residues. Trimming cost V 3 bases and J 6 bases, with 18 bases left between them. CDR3 in DNA: TGTGCCAGCAGCTTCCGTCGGTCAGCCTATAGCGAGCAGTACTTC. This sequence encodes CASSFRRSAYSEQYF.

The chain joins TRBV6-6 to TRBJ2-6; D call uncertain. Germline V gives CDR1 MNHNY, CDR2 SVGAGI (reference sequence). V lost 6 bases to trimming and J lost 1 base, with 10 bases between them. This CDR3 contains 15 residues. The CDR3 DNA sequence: TGTGCCAGCAGCCCGGCCGCATCTGGGGCCAACGTCCTGACTTTC. This translates into CASSPAASGANVLTF.

The chain joins TRBV15 to TRBJ2-1; D may be TRBD2 (6 bases). Trimming removed 5 bases at V and 7 bases at J, with 9 bases between. The CDR3 consists of 12 residues. Germline CDR1 and CDR2: LNHNV and YYDKDF (reference sequence). The CDR3 bases are TGTGCCACCAGCCGGGACTCGAATGAGCAGTTCTTC. Its protein is CATSRDSNEQFF.

V usage is TRBV7-2 and J usage is TRBJ2-3; the D is unclear. With 4 bases removed from V and 2 bases from J, the gap between germline ends came to 7 bases. This CDR3 has 13 residues. CDR1 SGHTA and CDR2 FQGNSA come from the germline V gene. The CDR3 sequence: CASSSRATDTQYF. In DNA form, the CDR3 reads TGTGCCAGCAGCTCTAGGGCCACAGATACGCAGTATTTT.

The chain has TRBV6-1 and TRBJ1-1; D uncertain. This CDR3 contains 14 residues. V gave up 6 bases and J gave up 1 base, with 12 bases separating them. The V gene's germline CDR1 is MNHNS and CDR2 SASEGT. CDR3 residues: CASRERHRNTEAFF. DNA for the CDR3: TGTGCCAGCAGGGAAAGACACCGGAACACTGAAGCTTTCTTT.

This rearrangement joins TRBV12-5 to TRBJ1-2, with D unclear. This CDR3 is built from 12 residues. Deletions cut 5 bases from V and 7 bases from J, with 11 bases between. Germline CDR1 reads LGHNT; CDR2 reads FRNRAP. Written as DNA, the CDR3 is TGTGCTAGTGGTAGCTCCGGTTTTGGCTACACCTTC. Amino acids: CASGSSGFGYTF.

This chain uses TRBV6-5 with TRBJ1-2, with 10 bases matching TRBD1. The CDR3 consists of 16 residues. Per germline, CDR1 MNHEY and CDR2 SVGAGI. V dropped 0 bases and J dropped 3; count of bases not matched to a gene: 4. CDR3 sequence reads: CASSYSGTGEYYGYTF. The CDR3 DNA is TGTGCCAGCAGTTACTCGGGGACAGGGGAATACTATGGCTACACCTTC.

The rearrangement uses TRBV10-3 and TRBJ1-2, with 8 bases aligning to TRBD1. Germline loops: CDR1 ENHRY, CDR2 SYGVKD. The trim removed 4 bases at V and 8 bases at J, leaving 3 bases unmatched. The CDR3 consists of 12 residues. The CDR3, as DNA: TGTGCCATCAGTGCGACAGGGGAAGGCTACACCTTC. Amino acids: CAISATGEGYTF.